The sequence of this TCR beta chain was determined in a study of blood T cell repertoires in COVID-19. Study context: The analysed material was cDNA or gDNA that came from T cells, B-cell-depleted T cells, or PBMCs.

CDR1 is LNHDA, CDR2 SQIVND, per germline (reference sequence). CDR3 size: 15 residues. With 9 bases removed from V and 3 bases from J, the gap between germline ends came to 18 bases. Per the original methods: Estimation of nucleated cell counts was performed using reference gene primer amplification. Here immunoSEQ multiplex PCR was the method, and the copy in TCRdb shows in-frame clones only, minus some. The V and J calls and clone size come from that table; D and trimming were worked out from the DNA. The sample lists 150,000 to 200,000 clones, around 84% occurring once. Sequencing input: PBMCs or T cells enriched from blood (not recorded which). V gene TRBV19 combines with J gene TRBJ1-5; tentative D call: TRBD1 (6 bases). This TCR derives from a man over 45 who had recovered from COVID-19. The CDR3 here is CASRTPGGPNQPQHF. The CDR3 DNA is TGTGCCAGCCGGACGCCGGGGGGCCCCAATCAGCCCCAGCATTTT.